This is a list of T cell receptor beta chains from one sample in a study of blood T cell repertoires in COVID-19. Sequencing used immunoSEQ multiplex PCR; TCRdb keeps in-frame clones, though not all of them. This repertoire shows tens of thousands of clones, roughly 80% found once; its top ten account for 4.5%. Sequences were obtained from peripheral blood. The receptor source for this set is a woman between 55 and 75 years old with acute or convalescent COVID-19. CDR3s include the opening cysteine and the closing phenylalanine or tryptophan. Each record gives: D gene, V gene, J gene, clone size, CDR3 length, CDR3 protein, CDR3 DNA. D genes are given only for firm matches. Size is omitted from some rows. Given values are once, few, many or a class for expanded clones.

d_call: TRBD2
v_call: TRBV6-6
j_call: TRBJ2-2
clone_size: NA
cdr3_length: 14
cdr3_aa: CASQRGGNTGELFF
cdr3_nt: TGTGCCAGTCAGCGGGGGGGCAACACCGGGGAGCTGTTTTTT

d_call: NA
v_call: TRBV6-5
j_call: TRBJ2-1
clone_size: NA
cdr3_length: 13
cdr3_aa: CAVMGQGYNEQFF
cdr3_nt: TGTGCCGTTATGGGGCAGGGCTACAATGAGCAGTTCTTC

d_call: NA
v_call: TRBV7-9
j_call: TRBJ1-1
clone_size: few
cdr3_length: 12
cdr3_aa: CASSAGQIGTFF
cdr3_nt: TGTGCCAGCAGCGCCGGACAGATTGGAACTTTCTTT

d_call: NA
v_call: TRBV4-2
j_call: TRBJ1-6
clone_size: NA
cdr3_length: 15
cdr3_aa: CASSQEGRVKAPLHF
cdr3_nt: TGTGCCAGCAGCCAAGAGGGCAGGGTAAAAGCACCCCTCCACTTT

d_call: NA
v_call: TRBV5-1
j_call: TRBJ2-3
clone_size: once
cdr3_length: 15
cdr3_aa: CASSSDIPSTDTQYF
cdr3_nt: TGCGCCAGCAGCTCGGACATTCCCAGCACAGATACGCAGTATTTT

d_call: NA
v_call: TRBV19
j_call: TRBJ1-5
clone_size: NA
cdr3_length: 14
cdr3_aa: CASSIFTGDQPQHF
cdr3_nt: TGTGCCAGTAGTATTTTCACGGGGGATCAGCCCCAGCATTTT

d_call: NA
v_call: TRBV18
j_call: TRBJ2-7
clone_size: NA
cdr3_length: 13
cdr3_aa: CASSPEQNYEQYF
cdr3_nt: TGTGCCAGCTCACCAGAACAGAACTACGAGCAGTACTTC

d_call: TRBD1
v_call: TRBV9
j_call: TRBJ2-3
clone_size: NA
cdr3_length: 13
cdr3_aa: CASSVTGVDTQYF
cdr3_nt: TGTGCCAGCAGCGTAACAGGGGTTGATACGCAGTATTTT

d_call: TRBD1
v_call: TRBV25-1
j_call: TRBJ1-2
clone_size: NA
cdr3_length: 13
cdr3_aa: CASSDRGADGYTF
cdr3_nt: TGTGCCAGCAGTGACAGGGGGGCGGATGGCTACACCTTC

d_call: NA
v_call: TRBV7-9
j_call: TRBJ1-1
clone_size: NA
cdr3_length: 14
cdr3_aa: CASSLMTDYTEAFF
cdr3_nt: TGTGCCAGCAGCTTGATGACAGATTACACTGAAGCTTTCTTT

d_call: TRBD1
v_call: TRBV6-5
j_call: TRBJ1-2
clone_size: few
cdr3_length: 13
cdr3_aa: CASSPHRGYGYTF
cdr3_nt: TGTGCCAGCAGTCCACACAGGGGCTATGGCTACACCTTC

d_call: NA
v_call: TRBV21-1
j_call: TRBJ2-3
clone_size: once
cdr3_length: 20
cdr3_aa: CASSQELYTSGGPSTDTQYF
cdr3_nt: TGTGCCAGCAGCCAGGAACTTTATACTAGCGGGGGTCCTAGCACAGATACGCAGTATTTT

d_call: TRBD1
v_call: TRBV24-1
j_call: TRBJ2-5
clone_size: NA
cdr3_length: 15
cdr3_aa: CATSIMGQGAETQYF
cdr3_nt: TGTGCCACCTCGATAATGGGACAGGGGGCAGAGACCCAGTACTTC

d_call: TRBD1
v_call: TRBV6-2/TRBV6-3
j_call: TRBJ2-7
clone_size: NA
cdr3_length: 15
cdr3_aa: CASSYGRDRAYEQYF
cdr3_nt: TGTGCCAGCAGTTACGGACGGGACAGGGCCTACGAGCAGTACTTC

d_call: TRBD1
v_call: TRBV4-1
j_call: TRBJ1-1
clone_size: NA
cdr3_length: 18
cdr3_aa: CASSQDGSTGTANTEAFF
cdr3_nt: TGCGCCAGCAGCCAAGATGGGTCCACCGGGACAGCTAACACTGAAGCTTTCTTT

d_call: TRBD2
v_call: TRBV5-1
j_call: TRBJ2-5
clone_size: once
cdr3_length: 17
cdr3_aa: CASSLARAVSGEETQYF
cdr3_nt: TGCGCCAGCAGCTTGGCCAGGGCGGTGAGCGGGGAAGAGACCCAGTACTTC

d_call: TRBD1
v_call: TRBV7-9
j_call: TRBJ1-3
clone_size: NA
cdr3_length: 14
cdr3_aa: CASSGTGGGNTIYF
cdr3_nt: TGTGCCAGCAGCGGAACAGGGGGGGGAAACACCATATATTTT

d_call: NA
v_call: TRBV12-3/TRBV12-4
j_call: TRBJ2-7
clone_size: NA
cdr3_length: 13
cdr3_aa: CASSYRDSYEQYF
cdr3_nt: TGTGCCAGCAGTTACAGGGATTCCTACGAGCAGTACTTC

d_call: TRBD1
v_call: TRBV5-1
j_call: TRBJ2-2
clone_size: NA
cdr3_length: 15
cdr3_aa: CASSSDRGLTGELFF
cdr3_nt: TGCGCCAGCAGCTCAGACAGGGGGTTAACCGGGGAGCTGTTTTTT

d_call: NA
v_call: TRBV2
j_call: TRBJ1-5
clone_size: NA
cdr3_length: 13
cdr3_aa: CASSGQGNQPQHF
cdr3_nt: TGTGCCAGCAGTGGACAGGGCAATCAGCCCCAGCATTTT

d_call: NA
v_call: TRBV6-5
j_call: TRBJ2-3
clone_size: NA
cdr3_length: 14
cdr3_aa: CASRSDTRTDTQYF
cdr3_nt: TGTGCCAGCAGATCAGACACGCGCACAGATACGCAGTATTTT

d_call: NA
v_call: TRBV10-3
j_call: TRBJ2-2
clone_size: NA
cdr3_length: 18
cdr3_aa: CAISFGGSFNLGTGELFF
cdr3_nt: TGTGCCATCAGTTTTGGCGGATCCTTCAACCTGGGCACCGGGGAGCTGTTTTTT

d_call: NA
v_call: TRBV7-7
j_call: TRBJ2-1
clone_size: NA
cdr3_length: 16
cdr3_aa: CASSQAVGVGNNEQFF
cdr3_nt: TGTGCCAGCAGCCAGGCGGTAGGGGTGGGAAACAATGAGCAGTTCTTC

d_call: NA
v_call: TRBV29-1
j_call: TRBJ2-3
clone_size: NA
cdr3_length: 12
cdr3_aa: CSVASRTDTQYF
cdr3_nt: TGCAGCGTGGCTAGCCGCACAGATACGCAGTATTTT

d_call: TRBD1
v_call: TRBV2
j_call: TRBJ1-1
clone_size: NA
cdr3_length: 13
cdr3_aa: CASMTDRDTEAFF
cdr3_nt: TGTGCCAGCATGACGGACAGGGACACTGAAGCTTTCTTT

d_call: NA
v_call: TRBV18
j_call: TRBJ2-1
clone_size: NA
cdr3_length: 12
cdr3_aa: CASSPNSNEQFF
cdr3_nt: TGTGCCAGCTCACCTAATAGCAATGAGCAGTTCTTC

d_call: NA
v_call: TRBV5-4
j_call: TRBJ1-6
clone_size: NA
cdr3_length: 17
cdr3_aa: CASSLGEGGTYNSPLHF
cdr3_nt: TGTGCCAGCAGCTTGGGCGAGGGAGGAACCTATAATTCACCCCTCCACTTT

d_call: TRBD1
v_call: TRBV6-5
j_call: TRBJ1-5
clone_size: few
cdr3_length: 14
cdr3_aa: CATHAGTGVGPQHF
cdr3_nt: TGTGCTACCCATGCCGGGACAGGGGTAGGGCCCCAGCATTTT

d_call: NA
v_call: TRBV5-1
j_call: TRBJ2-5
clone_size: NA
cdr3_length: 15
cdr3_aa: CASSLVVRPQETQYF
cdr3_nt: TGCGCCAGCAGCTTGGTGGTGAGGCCACAAGAGACCCAGTACTTC

d_call: NA
v_call: TRBV7-8
j_call: TRBJ1-2
clone_size: NA
cdr3_length: 16
cdr3_aa: CASSSVGVGSDYGYTF
cdr3_nt: TGTGCCAGCAGCTCAGTCGGGGTGGGCTCGGACTATGGCTACACCTTC

d_call: TRBD1
v_call: TRBV29-1
j_call: TRBJ1-1
clone_size: NA
cdr3_length: 13
cdr3_aa: CSAGQGRNTEAFF
cdr3_nt: TGCAGCGCTGGACAGGGAAGAAACACTGAAGCTTTCTTT

d_call: NA
v_call: TRBV5-1
j_call: TRBJ1-1
clone_size: NA
cdr3_length: 13
cdr3_aa: CASSLTDTDEAFF
cdr3_nt: TGCGCCAGCAGCCTAACTGACACCGATGAAGCTTTCTTT

d_call: NA
v_call: TRBV24-1
j_call: TRBJ2-1
clone_size: NA
cdr3_length: 16
cdr3_aa: CATLGGGAMKHNEQFF
cdr3_nt: TGTGCCACCCTGGGGGGGGGCGCGATGAAACACAATGAGCAGTTCTTC

d_call: TRBD2
v_call: TRBV2
j_call: TRBJ2-5
clone_size: once
cdr3_length: 14
cdr3_aa: CASSSSGGQETQYF
cdr3_nt: TGTGCCAGCAGCAGTAGCGGGGGCCAAGAGACCCAGTACTTC

d_call: NA
v_call: TRBV12-3/TRBV12-4
j_call: TRBJ1-2
clone_size: NA
cdr3_length: 13
cdr3_aa: CASTSSTGYGYTF
cdr3_nt: TGTGCCAGCACCTCCTCGACAGGCTATGGCTACACCTTC

d_call: NA
v_call: TRBV6-5
j_call: TRBJ2-2
clone_size: NA
cdr3_length: 13
cdr3_aa: CATRQGHTGELFF
cdr3_nt: TGTGCCACCCGGCAGGGCCACACCGGGGAGCTGTTTTTT

d_call: TRBD2
v_call: TRBV5-1
j_call: TRBJ2-7
clone_size: NA
cdr3_length: 13
cdr3_aa: CASSPWGGNEQYF
cdr3_nt: TGCGCCAGCAGCCCTTGGGGGGGTAACGAGCAGTACTTC

d_call: NA
v_call: TRBV7-2
j_call: TRBJ2-1
clone_size: NA
cdr3_length: 14
cdr3_aa: CASSLVSGYNEQFF
cdr3_nt: TGTGCCAGCAGCTTAGTTAGCGGCTACAATGAGCAGTTCTTC

d_call: TRBD2
v_call: TRBV5-1
j_call: TRBJ2-7
clone_size: NA
cdr3_length: 16
cdr3_aa: CASSPDGGAQTYEQYF
cdr3_nt: TGCGCCAGCAGCCCCGACGGGGGGGCTCAGACCTACGAGCAGTACTTC

d_call: TRBD1
v_call: TRBV6-5
j_call: TRBJ2-7
clone_size: few
cdr3_length: 16
cdr3_aa: CASSYALTGGVYEQYF
cdr3_nt: TGTGCCAGCAGTTACGCGTTGACAGGGGGTGTATACGAGCAGTACTTC

d_call: TRBD1
v_call: TRBV29-1
j_call: TRBJ2-3
clone_size: NA
cdr3_length: 16
cdr3_aa: CSVEGPLGQAPKTQYF
cdr3_nt: TGCAGCGTTGAAGGCCCCCTGGGACAGGCGCCTAAAACGCAGTATTTT

d_call: NA
v_call: TRBV30
j_call: TRBJ2-2
clone_size: NA
cdr3_length: 13
cdr3_aa: CAWSVLLDGELFF
cdr3_nt: TGTGCCTGGAGTGTACTTCTCGACGGGGAGCTGTTTTTT

d_call: NA
v_call: TRBV9
j_call: TRBJ2-7
clone_size: NA
cdr3_length: 15
cdr3_aa: CASSQAAGSPYEQYF
cdr3_nt: TGTGCCAGCAGCCAGGCGGCGGGGTCACCCTACGAGCAGTACTTC

d_call: TRBD1
v_call: TRBV7-9
j_call: TRBJ1-6
clone_size: NA
cdr3_length: 16
cdr3_aa: CASSSWDRGRDSPLHF
cdr3_nt: TGTGCCAGCAGCTCGTGGGACAGGGGGCGCGACTCACCCCTCCACTTT

d_call: TRBD2
v_call: TRBV7-9
j_call: TRBJ2-5
clone_size: NA
cdr3_length: 12
cdr3_aa: CASRPGGETQYF
cdr3_nt: TGTGCCAGCAGGCCGGGGGGAGAGACCCAGTACTTC

d_call: NA
v_call: TRBV5-1
j_call: TRBJ1-2
clone_size: NA
cdr3_length: 13
cdr3_aa: CASSFDRSGGYTF
cdr3_nt: TGCGCCAGCAGCTTCGACAGATCGGGCGGCTACACCTTC

d_call: TRBD2
v_call: TRBV11-2
j_call: TRBJ2-7
clone_size: NA
cdr3_length: 15
cdr3_aa: CASSLASSGGYEQYF
cdr3_nt: TGTGCCAGCAGCTTGGCCTCCAGCGGGGGGTACGAGCAGTACTTC

d_call: NA
v_call: TRBV20-1
j_call: TRBJ2-7
clone_size: NA
cdr3_length: 11
cdr3_aa: CSARSGHEQYF
cdr3_nt: TGCAGTGCTAGATCAGGTCACGAGCAGTACTTC

d_call: NA
v_call: TRBV10-2
j_call: TRBJ2-2
clone_size: NA
cdr3_length: 16
cdr3_aa: CASSESAEANTGELFF
cdr3_nt: TGCGCCAGCAGTGAGTCCGCGGAAGCGAACACCGGGGAGCTGTTTTTT

d_call: NA
v_call: TRBV3-1/TRBV3-2
j_call: TRBJ1-1
clone_size: NA
cdr3_length: 15
cdr3_aa: CASSQDGGYGTEAFF
cdr3_nt: TGTGCCAGCAGCCAAGATGGGGGGTATGGAACTGAAGCTTTCTTT

d_call: NA
v_call: TRBV7-8
j_call: TRBJ1-6
clone_size: NA
cdr3_length: 12
cdr3_aa: CASSFNGSPLHF
cdr3_nt: TGTGCCAGCAGCTTTAACGGGTCACCCCTCCACTTT

d_call: NA
v_call: TRBV29-1
j_call: TRBJ1-1
clone_size: NA
cdr3_length: 12
cdr3_aa: CSVANLNTEAFF
cdr3_nt: TGCAGCGTTGCGAACTTGAACACTGAAGCTTTCTTT

d_call: NA
v_call: TRBV6-5
j_call: TRBJ2-2
clone_size: NA
cdr3_length: 15
cdr3_aa: CASSWLGAKTGELFF
cdr3_nt: TGTGCCAGCAGTTGGTTGGGGGCGAAGACCGGGGAGCTGTTTTTT

d_call: NA
v_call: TRBV6-5
j_call: TRBJ1-1
clone_size: NA
cdr3_length: 13
cdr3_aa: CASGYLPESEAFF
cdr3_nt: TGTGCCAGCGGCTATCTACCGGAGAGTGAAGCTTTCTTT